Listed below are T cell receptor beta chains from one sample, sequenced in a study of technical replicates of blood from four donors. Only in-frame clones appear in the TCRdb table, and some are missing; sequencing was by immunoSEQ multiplex PCR. The profile covers fewer than 85,000 clones, with roughly 94% appearing a single time and approximately 0.25% taken by the ten largest. What was sequenced was T cells isolated from PBMCs. These TCRs come from a human donor in good health. CDR3s include the opening cysteine and the closing phenylalanine or tryptophan. D genes are given only for firm matches. Rows give clone size only sometimes, using once, few, many, or a class for an expanded clone.

CDR3aa: CASSYAGAIQETQYF; CDR3nt: TGTGCCAGCAGTTACGCAGGGGCCATCCAAGAGACCCAGTACTTC; d_gene: NA; abundance: NA; j_gene: TRBJ2-5; v_gene: TRBV6-5
CDR3aa: CASSQAGWGNQPQHF; CDR3nt: TGTGCCAGTAGCCAAGCAGGGTGGGGCAATCAGCCCCAGCATTTT; d_gene: NA; abundance: NA; j_gene: TRBJ1-5; v_gene: TRBV19
CDR3aa: CASSLRSSSPPETQYF; CDR3nt: TGTGCCAGCAGTTTAAGAAGCTCATCACCCCCAGAGACCCAGTACTTC; d_gene: NA; abundance: once; j_gene: TRBJ2-5; v_gene: TRBV27
CDR3aa: CASTKGQFGADTQYF; CDR3nt: TGTGCCAGCACGAAAGGACAGTTTGGAGCAGATACGCAGTATTTT; d_gene: NA; abundance: NA; j_gene: TRBJ2-3; v_gene: TRBV6-1
CDR3aa: CVTGVGGRTYEQYF; CDR3nt: TGTGTGACGGGGGTTGGCGGGAGGACTTACGAGCAGTACTTC; d_gene: TRBD2; abundance: NA; j_gene: TRBJ2-7; v_gene: TRBV28
CDR3aa: CSVEQRLEQFF; CDR3nt: TGCAGCGTTGAACAGCGACTGGAGCAGTTCTTC; d_gene: NA; abundance: NA; j_gene: TRBJ2-1; v_gene: TRBV29-1
CDR3aa: CASSLSRGQGGFF; CDR3nt: TGCGCCAGCAGCTTGAGCAGGGGCCAGGGGGGGTTCTTC; d_gene: NA; abundance: NA; j_gene: TRBJ2-1; v_gene: TRBV5-1
CDR3aa: CASSDRTGSYEQYF; CDR3nt: TGCGCCAGCAGCGATCGCACAGGTTCCTACGAGCAGTACTTC; d_gene: NA; abundance: NA; j_gene: TRBJ2-7; v_gene: TRBV5-1
CDR3aa: CASSEVQGTLRLHEQYF; CDR3nt: TGTGCCAGCAGTGAAGTACAGGGAACCCTCAGGTTGCACGAGCAGTACTTC; d_gene: NA; abundance: NA; j_gene: TRBJ2-7; v_gene: TRBV6-1
CDR3aa: CASSQQGRNTEAFF; CDR3nt: TGTGCCAGCAGCCAACAGGGTAGGAACACTGAAGCTTTCTTT; d_gene: NA; abundance: NA; j_gene: TRBJ1-1; v_gene: TRBV11-3
CDR3aa: CASSLATGSGANVLTF; CDR3nt: TGTGCCAGCAGCTTAGCAACGGGCTCTGGGGCCAACGTCCTGACTTTC; d_gene: NA; abundance: NA; j_gene: TRBJ2-6; v_gene: TRBV11-3
CDR3aa: CAISEAAMRYTEAFF; CDR3nt: TGTGCCATCAGTGAAGCAGCAATGAGGTACACTGAAGCTTTCTTT; d_gene: NA; abundance: NA; j_gene: TRBJ1-1; v_gene: TRBV10-3
CDR3aa: CASSQDWGGGTGELFF; CDR3nt: TGCGCCAGCAGCCAAGACTGGGGAGGGGGCACCGGGGAGCTGTTTTTT; d_gene: NA; abundance: few; j_gene: TRBJ2-2; v_gene: TRBV4-1
CDR3aa: CASSYRRMTGGTYEQYF; CDR3nt: TGTGCCAGCAGCTATAGAAGGATGACAGGGGGTACCTACGAGCAGTACTTC; d_gene: TRBD1; abundance: NA; j_gene: TRBJ2-7; v_gene: TRBV7-9
CDR3aa: CSARGAVEEFF; CDR3nt: TGCAGTGCTAGGGGGGCGGTTGAAGAATTCTTT; d_gene: NA; abundance: NA; j_gene: TRBJ1-1; v_gene: TRBV20-1
CDR3aa: CASSPTRSSGSADTQYF; CDR3nt: TGTGCCAGCAGCCCTACCCGTTCTAGCGGGTCGGCAGATACGCAGTATTTT; d_gene: TRBD2; abundance: NA; j_gene: TRBJ2-3; v_gene: TRBV13
CDR3aa: CASSLTGLSSGNTIYF; CDR3nt: TGCGCCAGCAGCTTGACAGGGCTATCCTCTGGAAACACCATATATTTT; d_gene: NA; abundance: NA; j_gene: TRBJ1-3; v_gene: TRBV5-1
CDR3aa: CARRDGLAGLRRYSLTKNIQYF; CDR3nt: TGTGCCAGAAGAGACGGACTAGCGGGTTTGCGGCGCTATAGTTTAACCAAAAACATTCAGTACTTC; d_gene: TRBD2; abundance: NA; j_gene: TRBJ2-4; v_gene: TRBV5-3
CDR3aa: CASSGLARSTDTQYF; CDR3nt: TGTGCCAGCAGCGGACTAGCCCGATCCACAGATACGCAGTATTTT; d_gene: NA; abundance: NA; j_gene: TRBJ2-3; v_gene: TRBV21-1
CDR3aa: CASSLQGAAGELFF; CDR3nt: TGTGCCAGCAGTTTACAGGGGGCGGCCGGGGAGCTGTTTTTT; d_gene: TRBD1; abundance: NA; j_gene: TRBJ2-2; v_gene: TRBV27
CDR3aa: CASRRTQPGATDTQYF; CDR3nt: TGCGCCAGCAGGCGGACGCAGCCAGGGGCCACAGATACGCAGTATTTT; d_gene: NA; abundance: NA; j_gene: TRBJ2-3; v_gene: TRBV5-1
CDR3aa: CASSVTDRGESTF; CDR3nt: TGTGCCAGCAGCGTAACCGACAGGGGGGAGAGCACTTTT; d_gene: TRBD1; abundance: NA; j_gene: TRBJ1-3; v_gene: TRBV9
CDR3aa: CASSPTGNEQYF; CDR3nt: TGTGCCAGTAGCCCGACAGGGAACGAGCAGTACTTC; d_gene: TRBD1; abundance: NA; j_gene: TRBJ2-7; v_gene: TRBV19
CDR3aa: CASSQDEGVVGFYTF; CDR3nt: TGCGCCAGCAGCCAAGACGAGGGGGTCGTAGGGTTTTACACCTTC; d_gene: NA; abundance: NA; j_gene: TRBJ1-2; v_gene: TRBV4-1
CDR3aa: CATSRDKRGGEQFF; CDR3nt: TGTGCCACCAGCAGAGATAAGCGCGGAGGAGAGCAGTTCTTC; d_gene: NA; abundance: NA; j_gene: TRBJ2-1; v_gene: TRBV15
CDR3aa: CASSEYYEQYF; CDR3nt: TGCGCCAGCAGTGAATACTACGAGCAGTACTTC; d_gene: NA; abundance: NA; j_gene: TRBJ2-7; v_gene: TRBV10-2
CDR3aa: CASSLDLFTSNYGYTF; CDR3nt: TGTGCCAGCAGCTTAGACCTCTTCACAAGTAACTATGGCTACACCTTC; d_gene: NA; abundance: once; j_gene: TRBJ1-2; v_gene: TRBV7-9
CDR3aa: CASSPGLDGGTDTQYF; CDR3nt: TGCGCCAGCAGCCCCGGACTAGATGGCGGCACAGATACGCAGTATTTT; d_gene: TRBD2; abundance: few; j_gene: TRBJ2-3; v_gene: TRBV5-1
CDR3aa: CASRSDRAYGYTF; CDR3nt: TGTGCCAGCAGATCAGACAGGGCCTATGGCTACACCTTC; d_gene: TRBD1; abundance: once; j_gene: TRBJ1-2; v_gene: TRBV7-9
CDR3aa: CASRGLNKNIQYF; CDR3nt: TGTGCCAGCAGGGGGCTGAACAAAAACATTCAGTACTTC; d_gene: NA; abundance: NA; j_gene: TRBJ2-4; v_gene: TRBV7-9
CDR3aa: CASSGTGMNTEAFF; CDR3nt: TGTGCCAGCAGTGGGACAGGGATGAACACTGAAGCTTTCTTT; d_gene: TRBD1; abundance: NA; j_gene: TRBJ1-1; v_gene: TRBV2
CDR3aa: CASSQPRTVNNEQFF; CDR3nt: TGCGCCAGCAGCCAACCCCGGACAGTCAACAATGAGCAGTTCTTC; d_gene: NA; abundance: NA; j_gene: TRBJ2-1; v_gene: TRBV4-1
CDR3aa: CASSLAGGSGNTIYF; CDR3nt: TGCGCCAGCAGCTTGGCAGGTGGATCTGGAAACACCATATATTTT; d_gene: NA; abundance: NA; j_gene: TRBJ1-3; v_gene: TRBV5-1
CDR3aa: CASSESPGQPKAFF; CDR3nt: TGCGCCAGCAGTGAGTCCCCGGGACAGCCTAAAGCTTTCTTT; d_gene: TRBD1; abundance: few; j_gene: TRBJ1-1; v_gene: TRBV10-1
CDR3aa: CASSFGQNLAKNIQYF; CDR3nt: TGTGCCAGTAGTTTCGGACAGAACTTAGCCAAAAACATTCAGTACTTC; d_gene: NA; abundance: NA; j_gene: TRBJ2-4; v_gene: TRBV19
CDR3aa: CASSLDRRDTQYF; CDR3nt: TGTGCCAGCAGTTTAGATAGAAGAGATACGCAGTATTTT; d_gene: NA; abundance: once; j_gene: TRBJ2-3; v_gene: TRBV27
CDR3aa: CASSVGGQKADTQYF; CDR3nt: TGTGCCAGCAGCGTAGGAGGGCAGAAGGCCGATACGCAGTATTTT; d_gene: NA; abundance: NA; j_gene: TRBJ2-3; v_gene: TRBV9
CDR3aa: CASSGKGRQASYNEQFF; CDR3nt: TGTGCCAGCAGTGGGAAGGGTAGACAGGCATCGTACAATGAGCAGTTCTTC; d_gene: NA; abundance: once; j_gene: TRBJ2-1; v_gene: TRBV6-1
CDR3aa: CASSVGLANNEQFF; CDR3nt: TGTGCCAGCAGCGTCGGACTAGCGAACAATGAGCAGTTCTTC; d_gene: TRBD2; abundance: NA; j_gene: TRBJ2-1; v_gene: TRBV2
CDR3aa: CASSSGIIQGISIQYF; CDR3nt: TGCGCCAGCAGTTCCGGGATCATACAGGGGATAAGCATTCAGTACTTC; d_gene: TRBD1; abundance: NA; j_gene: TRBJ2-4; v_gene: TRBV5-1
CDR3aa: CASSLGSGSEQYF; CDR3nt: TGCGCCAGCAGCTTGGGGTCGGGGTCGGAGCAGTACTTC; d_gene: NA; abundance: NA; j_gene: TRBJ2-7; v_gene: TRBV5-1
CDR3aa: CASSFGAYEQYF; CDR3nt: TGTGCCAGCAGCTTCGGGGCCTACGAGCAGTACTTC; d_gene: NA; abundance: NA; j_gene: TRBJ2-7; v_gene: TRBV5-4